A selection of T cell receptor beta chains follows, all from one sample in a study of yellow fever vaccine responses in identical twins. Each CDR3 protein gets one entry after TCRdb re-called the RT-PCR reads with MiXCR. The table has some 2,000 distinct CDR3 sequences, 32% seen once. Source: T cells from blood (PBMCs), unsorted or a sorted subset (not recorded which), taken before or after yellow fever vaccination (not recorded which). The receptor source for this set is a young woman who received the yellow fever vaccine. Each CDR3 is given with its conserved first and last residue. The D gene is left open where the match is weak. Clone size, where shown, is once, few, many, or a class for clones that have expanded.

size	D	length	V	J	CDR3	DNA
few	NA	15	TRBV4-1	TRBJ2-1	CASSQGPDSLGEQFF	TGCGCCAGCAGCCAAGGCCCCGACTCTCTTGGCGAGCAGTTCTTC
few	NA	12	TRBV20-1	TRBJ2-1	CSARTGRNEQFF	TGCAGTGCCCGGACTGGACGCAATGAGCAGTTCTTC
NA	NA	11	TRBV10-3	TRBJ1-2	CANVYKDGYTF	TGTGCCAACGTATACAAGGATGGCTACACCTTC
few	TRBD2	19	TRBV11-1	TRBJ2-1	CASSPWGGPSGSRDNEQFF	TGTGCCAGCAGCCCCTGGGGGGGCCCAAGCGGGAGTCGAGACAATGAGCAGTTCTTC
few	NA	17	TRBV9	TRBJ1-3	CASSPMDRSGSGNTIYF	TGTGCCAGCAGCCCCATGGACCGTTCCGGCTCTGGAAACACCATATATTTT
NA	TRBD2	15	TRBV11-3	TRBJ2-5	CASSFTGRARETQYF	TGTGCCAGCAGCTTCACCGGGAGGGCCCGAGAGACCCAGTACTTC
NA	NA	14	TRBV5-6	TRBJ1-5	CASSLWGLVQPQHF	TGTGCCAGCAGCTTATGGGGGTTAGTTCAGCCCCAGCATTTT
few	NA	14	TRBV11-2	TRBJ2-7	CASRRRDSSYEQYF	TGTGCCAGCAGACGTCGGGACTCCTCCTACGAGCAGTACTTC
NA	NA	12	TRBV11-2	TRBJ2-1	CASSLDGNEQFF	TGTGCCAGCAGCTTAGACGGGAATGAGCAGTTCTTC
few	NA	15	TRBV10-3	TRBJ1-1	CAISVRGPWETEAFF	TGTGCCATCAGTGTGCGAGGGCCCTGGGAGACTGAAGCTTTCTTT
NA	NA	14	TRBV4-1	TRBJ1-1	CASSQGARGTEAFF	TGCGCCAGCAGCCAAGGGGCTCGGGGCACTGAAGCTTTCTTT
few	NA	12	TRBV29-1	TRBJ2-7	CSVEGDSYEQYF	TGCAGCGTTGAAGGGGACTCCTACGAGCAGTACTTC
NA	NA	13	TRBV15	TRBJ2-7	CATSRDDQFGRLF	TGTGCCACCAGCAGAGACGACCAATTCGGTCGGTTGTTC
few	NA	14	TRBV5-1	TRBJ2-3	CASSLTGTTDTQYF	TGCGCCAGCAGCCTGACGGGGACCACAGATACGCAGTATTTT
few	NA	14	TRBV7-2	TRBJ1-1	CASIPGGMNTEAFF	TGTGCCAGCATCCCGGGCGGTATGAACACTGAAGCTTTCTTT
large	NA	14	TRBV5-4	TRBJ2-3	CASSLAPSVDTQYF	TGTGCCAGCAGCTTGGCACCGTCGGTCGATACGCAGTATTTT
NA	NA	13	TRBV9	TRBJ2-2	CASSVGVTGELFF	TGTGCCAGCAGCGTAGGTGTTACCGGGGAGCTGTTTTTT
few	TRBD1	16	TRBV10-3	TRBJ2-1	CAISERSRTGDNEQFF	TGTGCCATCAGTGAGAGGTCCAGGACAGGGGACAATGAGCAGTTCTTC
NA	NA	14	TRBV11-1	TRBJ2-7	CASSHGTSNYEQYF	TGTGCCAGCAGCCACGGGACCTCGAATTACGAGCAGTACTTC
NA	NA	11	TRBV29-1	TRBJ2-5	CSGTAGETQYF	TGCAGCGGGACGGCTGGAGAGACCCAGTACTTC
NA	TRBD1	13	TRBV10-3	TRBJ2-7	CAISGQGTYEQYF	TGTGCCATCAGCGGACAGGGGACCTACGAGCAGTACTTC
NA	NA	12	TRBV29-1	TRBJ2-2	CSVASGLGELFF	TGCAGCGTTGCTTCGGGTCTCGGGGAGCTGTTTTTT
few	TRBD2	15	TRBV7-8	TRBJ2-1	CASSPRLAGVGEQFF	TGTGCCAGCAGCCCCCGACTAGCGGGAGTAGGGGAGCAGTTCTTC
NA	NA	12	TRBV20-1	TRBJ2-5	CSARVQQETQYF	TGCAGTGCTAGGGTGCAGCAAGAGACCCAGTACTTC
few	TRBD1	15	TRBV20-1	TRBJ1-2	CSARGIGTVNYGYTF	TGCAGTGCTAGGGGTATCGGGACAGTGAACTATGGCTACACCTTC
few	TRBD1	15	TRBV2	TRBJ2-1	CASRGRQGRFDEQFF	TGTGCCAGCAGGGGGCGACAGGGCCGTTTCGATGAGCAGTTCTTC
few	NA	13	TRBV4-2	TRBJ2-2	CASSQGLDGELFF	TGTGCCAGCAGCCAAGGTCTTGACGGGGAGCTGTTTTTT
few	NA	14	TRBV12-3/TRBV12-4	TRBJ1-6	CASSLILENSPLHF	TGTGCCAGCAGTTTAATCCTAGAGAATTCACCCCTCCACTTT
few	TRBD2	15	TRBV13	TRBJ2-1	CASSTTSGGNDEQFF	TGTGCCAGCAGCACAACTAGCGGGGGGAACGATGAGCAGTTCTTC
NA	TRBD2	17	TRBV4-2	TRBJ2-4	CASSQVDIAGVSNIQYF	TGTGCCAGCAGCCAAGTTGACATAGCGGGAGTGAGTAACATTCAGTACTTC
NA	NA	15	TRBV4-3	TRBJ2-7	CASSQDSATNGEQYF	TGCGCCAGCAGCCAAGATTCGGCGACGAACGGGGAGCAGTACTTC
NA	NA	17	TRBV4-2	TRBJ2-1	CASSPSSGLALIGEQFF	TGTGCCAGCAGCCCTAGCTCGGGACTGGCACTTATCGGTGAGCAGTTCTTC
few	NA	14	TRBV14	TRBJ1-2	CASSQLTGGYGYTF	TGTGCCAGCAGCCAACTGACTGGGGGCTATGGCTACACCTTC
NA	TRBD2	16	TRBV13	TRBJ2-7	CASSDLSGYRSYEQYF	TGTGCCAGCAGTGACCTTAGCGGGTACCGTTCGTACGAGCAGTACTTC
NA	TRBD2	16	TRBV11-2	TRBJ2-7	CASSGRGGAPFYEQYF	TGTGCCAGCAGCGGCCGGGGGGGGGCACCCTTTTACGAGCAGTACTTC
few	TRBD1	13	TRBV29-1	TRBJ1-6	CSVGTDYNSPLHF	TGCAGCGTGGGGACAGACTATAATTCACCCCTCCACTTT
NA	TRBD2	16	TRBV5-1	TRBJ2-1	CASSLVAGGGYNEQFF	TGCGCCAGCAGCTTGGTAGCGGGAGGGGGATACAATGAGCAGTTCTTC
few	NA	12	TRBV7-8	TRBJ2-1	CASSLVGNEQFF	TGTGCCAGCAGCTTAGTGGGAAATGAGCAGTTCTTC
NA	NA	12	TRBV20-1	TRBJ2-5	CSARVRAETQYF	TGCAGTGCTAGAGTTAGGGCAGAGACCCAGTACTTC
NA	NA	14	TRBV5-6	TRBJ1-4	CASSFGIANEKLFF	TGTGCCAGCAGCTTTGGCATTGCTAATGAAAAACTGTTTTTT
NA	NA	12	TRBV29-1	TRBJ2-3	CSVLPNTDTQYF	TGCAGCGTCCTACCAAACACAGATACGCAGTATTTT
NA	NA	14	TRBV12-3/TRBV12-4	TRBJ1-1	CASSLGSTPTEAFF	TGTGCCAGCAGTCTGGGTTCTACCCCCACTGAAGCTTTCTTT
NA	NA	14	TRBV3-1	TRBJ2-5	CASSQPAVRETQYF	TGTGCCAGCAGCCAACCGGCGGTTAGGGAGACCCAGTACTTC